What follows is one T cell receptor beta chain and its context. The antigen remains undetermined. This specimen belongs to a study of T cells in tuberculosis. Across the whole study: In South Africa, adults with active tuberculosis were compared with IGRA-negative and latently infected IGRA-positive adolescents. Samples predate treatment or fall within its first 7 days. Study-level findings and limits: Active tuberculosis alpha repertoires lay closer to GMM-specific TCRs than controls'.

Stated time point: new active TB diagnosis, blood taken before or within 7 days of starting treatment. Confirmation came from sputum smear and/or culture positivity for M. tuberculosis. Profiling relied on immunoSEQ multiplex PCR, and the TCRdb table lists in-frame clones only, not all of them. The sample lists 30,000 or so clones, about 82% occurring once. V gave up 3 bases and J gave up 3 bases, with 11 bases separating them. The CDR3 runs to 15 residues. From germline, CDR1 is MNHNS and CDR2 SASEGT. This specimen consisted of PBMCs, obtained at tuberculosis diagnosis. The source is an adult with tuberculosis. The chain couples TRBV6-1 to TRBJ2-2, with D possibly matching TRBD2 (6 bases). The CDR3: CASSDGSGDTGELFF. For the CDR3, the DNA is TGTGCCAGCAGTGATGGTAGCGGTGACACCGGGGAGCTGTTTTTT.